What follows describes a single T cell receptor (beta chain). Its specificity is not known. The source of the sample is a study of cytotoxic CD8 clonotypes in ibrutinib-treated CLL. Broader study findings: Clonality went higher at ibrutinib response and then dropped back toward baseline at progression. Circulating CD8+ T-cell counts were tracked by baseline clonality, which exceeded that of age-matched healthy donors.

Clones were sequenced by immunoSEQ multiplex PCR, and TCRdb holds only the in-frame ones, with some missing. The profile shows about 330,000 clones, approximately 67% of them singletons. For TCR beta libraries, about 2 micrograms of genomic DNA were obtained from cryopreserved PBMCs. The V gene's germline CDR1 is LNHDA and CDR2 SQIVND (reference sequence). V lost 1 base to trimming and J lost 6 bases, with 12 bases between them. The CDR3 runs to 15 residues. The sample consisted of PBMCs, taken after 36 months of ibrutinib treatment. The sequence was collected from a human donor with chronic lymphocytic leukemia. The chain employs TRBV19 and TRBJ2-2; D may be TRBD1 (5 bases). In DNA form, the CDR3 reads TGTGCCAGTAGTATAGCGCCCAGGGTATCCGGGGAGCTGTTTTTT. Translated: CASSIAPRVSGELFF.